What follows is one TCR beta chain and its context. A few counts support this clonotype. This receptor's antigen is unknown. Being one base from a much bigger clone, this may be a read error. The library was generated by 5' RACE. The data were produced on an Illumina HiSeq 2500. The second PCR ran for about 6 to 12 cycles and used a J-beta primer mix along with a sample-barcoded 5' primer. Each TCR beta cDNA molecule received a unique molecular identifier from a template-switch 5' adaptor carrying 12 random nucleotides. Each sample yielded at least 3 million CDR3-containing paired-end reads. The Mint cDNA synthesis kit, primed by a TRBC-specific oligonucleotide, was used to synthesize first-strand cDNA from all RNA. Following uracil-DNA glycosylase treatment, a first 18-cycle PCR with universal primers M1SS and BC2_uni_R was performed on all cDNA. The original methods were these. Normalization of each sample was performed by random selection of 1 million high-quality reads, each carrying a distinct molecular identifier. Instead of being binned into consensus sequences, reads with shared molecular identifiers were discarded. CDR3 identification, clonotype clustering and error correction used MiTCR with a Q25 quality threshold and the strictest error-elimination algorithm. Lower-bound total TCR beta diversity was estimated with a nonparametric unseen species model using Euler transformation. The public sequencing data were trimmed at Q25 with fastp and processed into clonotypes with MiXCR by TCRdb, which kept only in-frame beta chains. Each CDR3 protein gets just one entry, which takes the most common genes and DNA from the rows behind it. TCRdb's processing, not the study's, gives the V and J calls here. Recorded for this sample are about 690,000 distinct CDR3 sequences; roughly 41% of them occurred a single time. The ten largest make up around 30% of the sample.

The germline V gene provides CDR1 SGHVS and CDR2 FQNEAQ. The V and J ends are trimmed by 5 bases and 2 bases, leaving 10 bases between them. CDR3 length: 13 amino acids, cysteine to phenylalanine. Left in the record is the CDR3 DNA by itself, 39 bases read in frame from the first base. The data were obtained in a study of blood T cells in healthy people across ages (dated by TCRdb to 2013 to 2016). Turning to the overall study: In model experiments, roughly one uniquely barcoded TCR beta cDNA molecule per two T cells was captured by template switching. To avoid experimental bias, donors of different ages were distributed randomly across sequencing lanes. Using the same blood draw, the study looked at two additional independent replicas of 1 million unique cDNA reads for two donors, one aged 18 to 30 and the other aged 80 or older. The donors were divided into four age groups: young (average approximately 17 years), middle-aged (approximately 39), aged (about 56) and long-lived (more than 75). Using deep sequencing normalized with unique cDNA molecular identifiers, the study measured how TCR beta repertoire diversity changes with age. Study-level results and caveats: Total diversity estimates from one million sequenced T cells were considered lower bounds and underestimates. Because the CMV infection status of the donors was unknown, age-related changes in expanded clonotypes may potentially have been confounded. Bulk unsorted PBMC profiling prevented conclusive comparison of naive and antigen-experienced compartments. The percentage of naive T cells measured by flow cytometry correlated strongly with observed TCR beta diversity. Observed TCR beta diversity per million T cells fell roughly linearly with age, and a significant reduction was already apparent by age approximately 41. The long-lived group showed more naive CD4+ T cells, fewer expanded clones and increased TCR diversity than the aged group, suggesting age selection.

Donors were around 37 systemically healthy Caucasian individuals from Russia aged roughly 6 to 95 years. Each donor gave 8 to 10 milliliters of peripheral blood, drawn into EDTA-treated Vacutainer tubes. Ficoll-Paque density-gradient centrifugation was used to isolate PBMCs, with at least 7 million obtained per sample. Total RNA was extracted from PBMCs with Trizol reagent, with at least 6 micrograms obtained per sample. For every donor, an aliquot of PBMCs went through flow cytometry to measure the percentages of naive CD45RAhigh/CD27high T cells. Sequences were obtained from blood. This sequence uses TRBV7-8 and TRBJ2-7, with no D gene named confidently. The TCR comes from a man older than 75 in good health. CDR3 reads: CASSTRATYEQYF. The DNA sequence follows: TGTGCCAGCAGCACCCGGGCCACCTACGAGCAGTACTTC.